These 14 T cell receptor beta chains came from one sample sequenced in a study of T-cell reconstitution after alpha-beta-depleted transplantation in children. The library targeted TCRbeta and was prepared with unique molecular identifiers. TCRdb independently ran MiXCR on the PCR reads; one entry per CDR3 protein. The data contain about 590,000 distinct CDR3 sequences, 13% of them singletons. The sample here was PBMCs, mostly from graft donor cells, taken 360 days after TCRalphabeta/CD19-depleted stem cell transplant. The receptors come from a male patient younger than 18 who had a stem cell transplant for acute myeloid leukemia, so the T cells may come from the graft donor.

This clonotype was seen a handful of times. The rearrangement links TRBV29-1 to TRBJ2-7; D perhaps matches TRBD1 (6 bases). The CDR3 consists of 14 residues. Trimming removed 7 bases at V and 5 bases at J, with 21 bases between. The germline CDR1 and CDR2 sequences are SQVTM and ANQGSEA. CDR3 in DNA: TGCAGCGCCTCGGGACACAACCTAGGGAACGAGCAGTACTTC. Amino acid sequence: CSASGHNLGNEQYF.

This clonotype was seen ten or more times. V usage is TRBV5-1 and J usage is TRBJ2-3; D gene unclear. Germline lookup yields CDR1 SGHRS and CDR2 YFSETQ. The CDR3 is 15 amino acids. V lost 4 bases to trimming and J lost 0 bases, with 12 bases between them. CDR3 residues: CASSPGLVSTDTQYF. CDR3 DNA sequence: TGCGCCAGCAGCCCCGGCCTAGTGAGCACAGATACGCAGTATTTT.

CDR3 protein: CSARVPAGGETQYF. The CDR3 nucleotides are TGCAGTGCTAGGGTCCCGGCGGGAGGGGAGACCCAGTACTTC. The gene calls are TRBV20-1 and TRBJ2-5, with 9 bases fitting TRBD2. The CDR3 has 14 amino acids. CDR1 and CDR2 (germline): DFQATT, SNEGSKA (reference sequence). V dropped 3 bases and J dropped 5; count of bases not matched to a gene: 7.

This clonotype was seen more than once but under ten times. The chain has TRBV9 and TRBJ2-1; possible D gene TRBD1, 6 bases. Germline lookup yields CDR1 SGDLS and CDR2 YYNGEE. CDR3 length: 16 residues. V shed 5 bases and J shed 2 bases, with 17 bases lying between them. CDR3 in DNA: TGTGCCAGCAGTCAAGGGGGACACCTCACCTACAATGAGCAGTTCTTC. Protein sequence: CASSQGGHLTYNEQFF.

This clonotype has a count of ten or more. The chain joins TRBV20-1 to TRBJ2-5; the match to TRBD1 covers 9 bases. This CDR3 has 13 amino acids. The V gene's germline CDR1 is DFQATT and CDR2 SNEGSKA (reference sequence). V lost 6 bases, J lost 4 bases, and 6 bases stayed unmatched. CDR3 sequence (DNA): TGCAGTGCCGTACAGGGGGCAGGAGAGACCCAGTACTTC. It is translated as CSAVQGAGETQYF.

The chain combines TRBV6-2 or TRBV6-3 with TRBJ1-1; tentative D call: TRBD1 (5 bases). Trimming left V 6 bases short and J 4 bases short, with 18 bases between. Per germline, CDR1 MNHEY and CDR2 SVGEGT. CDR3 size: 15 residues. For the CDR3, the DNA is TGTGCCAGCAGCCGAACCGGAGCGGGGGTCACTGAAGCTTTCTTT. This translates into CASSRTGAGVTEAFF.

This chain connects TRBV15 to TRBJ2-1, with TRBD2 matching over 8 bases. V lost 0 bases and J lost 7; bases outside the gene matches: 5. Per the germline V gene, CDR1 is LNHNV and CDR2 is YYDKDF (reference sequence). The CDR3 has 15 amino acids. The CDR3 coding sequence is TGTGCCACCAGCAGAGAACCGGGACTAGGGAATGAGCAGTTCTTC. It yields the protein CATSREPGLGNEQFF.

This clonotype was seen more than once but under ten times. The chain couples TRBV6-2 or TRBV6-3 to TRBJ1-2; 7 bases align to TRBD1. V was clipped by 0 bases and J by 8 bases; unmatched bases: 6. Germline V gene sequence: CDR1 MNHEY, CDR2 SVGEGT. The CDR3 is made up of 14 amino acids. The CDR3 region is CASSYSGQESGYTF. For the CDR3, the DNA is TGTGCCAGCAGTTACTCCGGACAGGAGAGCGGCTACACCTTC.

This clonotype was seen only a few times. The CDR3, as DNA: TGCAGTACAGTCTTGGACAGGGGTACAGATACGCAGTATTTT. It specifies CSTVLDRGTDTQYF. This chain uses TRBV20-1 with TRBJ2-3; 9 nucleotides match TRBD1. Germline CDR1 is DFQATT and CDR2 is SNEGSKA (reference sequence). Losses at the gene ends were 8 bases for V and 3 bases for J; bases not matched to a gene: 9. CDR3 length: 14 amino acids.

This chain connects TRBV24-1 to TRBJ2-3; D tentatively reads TRBD1 or TRBD2 (5 bases each). Between the trimmed V and J ends, which lost 7 bases and 1 base, there was a span of 8 bases. In germline, CDR1 is KGHDR, CDR2 SFDVKD. This CDR3 spans 13 amino acids. CDR3 bases: TGTGCCACCAGGGGGGAAGGCACAGATACGCAGTATTTT. Translating it yields CATRGEGTDTQYF.

The rearrangement links TRBV20-1 to TRBJ2-1, with 11 bases that match TRBD2. Trimming cost V 6 bases and J 4 bases; bases outside gene matches: 8. This CDR3 is 15 amino acids long. From germline, CDR1 is DFQATT and CDR2 SNEGSKA (reference sequence). CDR3 region: CSASARLAGYNEQFF. In DNA, the CDR3 is TGCAGTGCCAGCGCCCGACTAGCGGGATACAATGAGCAGTTCTTC.

This clonotype was detected ten times or more. This rearrangement joins TRBV29-1 to TRBJ2-3; the match to TRBD2 covers 9 bases. The CDR3 length is 15 residues. Germline V gene sequence: CDR1 SQVTM, CDR2 ANQGSEA. V shed 1 base and J 3 bases; nucleotides not matched to a gene: 5. CDR3 amino acids: CSVEGSLAGTDTQYF. For the CDR3, the DNA is TGCAGCGTTGAAGGAAGCCTAGCGGGAACAGATACGCAGTATTTT.

At least ten counts were recorded for this clonotype. CDR3 sequence: CAISDALGGFSYEQYF. CDR3 nucleotide sequence: TGTGCCATCAGTGATGCCCTCGGGGGTTTCTCCTACGAGCAGTACTTC. The rearrangement joins TRBV10-3 to TRBJ2-7; D possibly corresponds to TRBD2 (6 bases). The CDR3 consists of 16 residues. Trimming pared 3 bases from V and 0 bases from J, leaving 15 bases between. Germline loops: CDR1 ENHRY, CDR2 SYGVKD.

The chain employs TRBV7-9 and TRBJ2-7; D ambiguous. With 5 bases removed from V and 5 bases from J, the gap between germline ends came to 13 bases. Germline assignment: CDR1 SEHNR and CDR2 FQNEAQ (reference sequence). The CDR3 is 13 residues long. CDR3 sequence reads: CASSPDRGHEQYF. In nucleotides, the CDR3 is TGTGCCAGCAGCCCAGACCGAGGCCACGAGCAGTACTTC. Supplemented by reference TRBV7-9 and TRBJ2-7, the full variable domain reads DTGVSQNPRHKITKRGQNVTFRCDPISEHNRLYWYRQTLGQGPEFLTYFQNEAQLEKSRLLSDRFSAERPKGSFSTLEIQRTEQGDSAMYLCASSPDRGHEQYFGPGTRLTVT.